This T cell receptor beta chain is from a study of blood T cell repertoires in COVID-19. Study-wide context: Spain, Italy and the United States supplied samples that represented acute and convalescent COVID-19. Sources were T cells, B-cell-depleted T cells, or PBMCs; the material itself was cDNA or gDNA.

Germline V gives CDR1 SGHDN, CDR2 FVKESK. Trimming removed 0 bases at V and 0 bases at J, with 6 bases between. This CDR3 region has 14 residues. Per the study methods: Scientists estimated how many nucleated cells there were by amplifying reference gene primers. TCRdb's copy holds only in-frame clones and misses some; the assay was immunoSEQ multiplex PCR. The DNA was the basis for D and trimming; V, J and clone size are from that table. The sample lists 120,000 to 150,000 clones, roughly 85% occurring once. The sequencing input was peripheral blood. The clonotype comes from a man between 60 and 75 years old with acute or convalescent COVID-19. The rearrangement links TRBV14 to TRBJ2-7; D call uncertain. The CDR3: CASSQDFSSYEQYF. The CDR3 DNA sequence: TGTGCCAGCAGCCAAGATTTTAGCTCCTACGAGCAGTACTTC.